Listed here are 22 T cell receptor beta chains from one sample, sequenced in a study of blood T cell repertoires in COVID-19. The protocol was immunoSEQ multiplex PCR, while the TCRdb copy is restricted to in-frame clones and leaves out a portion. The sample records 60,000 to 65,000 clones, 79% being singletons. Sequencing was done on a sample of peripheral blood. Every receptor here comes from an elderly woman with active or convalescent COVID-19.

This chain uses TRBV11-2 with TRBJ1-1; D is perhaps TRBD1 (6 bases). From germline, CDR1 is SGHAT and CDR2 FQNNGV. Trimming removed 3 bases at V and 2 bases at J, with 10 bases between. The CDR3 is 14 residues long. The CDR3 spells CASSFVQGNTEAFF. CDR3 bases: TGTGCCAGCAGCTTCGTACAGGGCAACACTGAAGCTTTCTTT.

The J gene is TRBJ1-1, the V gene TRBV6-5, with a tentative D call TRBD1 (6 bases). This CDR3 is built from 15 residues. CDR1 and CDR2 (germline): MNHEY, SVGAGI. With 1 base removed from V and 1 base from J, the gap between germline ends came to 10 bases. The CDR3 DNA reads TGTGCCAGCAGTTACTTAACAGGGCCGAACACTGAAGCTTTCTTT. Amino acids: CASSYLTGPNTEAFF.

The chain recombines TRBV20-1 with TRBJ1-2, with 8 bases lining up with TRBD1. Germline V CDR1 and CDR2: DFQATT, SNEGSKA (reference sequence). The CDR3 consists of 16 residues. V gave up 6 bases and J gave up 3 bases; unmatched junction bases: 15. The CDR3 protein is CSASTAGTGSDYGYTF. The DNA of the CDR3 is TGCAGTGCCAGTACGGCAGGGACAGGTTCCGACTATGGCTACACCTTC.

This clone was observed a single time. The chain combines TRBV18 with TRBJ2-4; 7 bases align to TRBD1. From germline, CDR1 is KGHSH and CDR2 LQKENI. Unmatched junction bases numbered 10, after V lost 3 bases and J lost 8 bases. This CDR3 region has 15 residues. The CDR3 DNA follows: TGTGCCAGCTCACCCTACAGGGGCCAATTGGACATTCAGTACTTC. It is translated as CASSPYRGQLDIQYF.

A single count supports this clone. V gene TRBV5-5 combines with J gene TRBJ1-4; a possible D gene is TRBD1 (6 bases). The CDR3 totals 15 residues. V lost 4 bases and J 3 bases, leaving 13 bases between the germline ends. Germline V gene sequence: CDR1 SGHKS, CDR2 YYEKEE (reference sequence). Here the CDR3 reads CASSAPKGANEKLFF. In DNA form, the CDR3 reads TGTGCCAGCAGCGCACCGAAGGGGGCTAATGAAAAACTGTTTTTT.

This chain links TRBV29-1 with TRBJ2-1, with a possible D match to TRBD1 (6 bases). Germline V CDR1 and CDR2: SQVTM, ANQGSEA. Trimming cost V 1 base and J 9 bases, with 7 bases left between them. The CDR3 totals 11 residues. In DNA form, the CDR3 reads TGCAGCGTTGAAGGAGGGGGTGAGCAGTTCTTC. It codes for CSVEGGGEQFF.

This clone was seen a handful of times. The chain links TRBV24-1 to TRBJ2-7, with TRBD2 identical over 15 bases. From germline, CDR1 is KGHDR and CDR2 SFDVKD. V lost 3 bases to trimming and J lost 0 bases; unmatched junction nucleotides: 11. The CDR3 consists of 20 residues. CDR3 DNA: TGTGCCACCAGTGATCCACTGACCGGGACTAGCGGGGGGCCCTCCTACGAGCAGTACTTC. This sequence encodes CATSDPLTGTSGGPSYEQYF.

V gene TRBV30 combines with J gene TRBJ1-4; D might be TRBD1 (6 bases). Germline V gene sequence: CDR1 GTSNPN, CDR2 SVGIG (reference sequence). The CDR3 runs 11 residues. Trimming cost V 2 bases and J 14 bases, with 12 bases left between them. The CDR3 region is CAWSLRDTLFF. The DNA for the CDR3 is TGTGCCTGGAGTCTCCGGGACACGCTGTTTTTT.

This clone was observed a few times. V and J are TRBV6-5 and TRBJ1-1, with a weak D call TRBD1 (5 bases). V dropped 5 bases and J dropped 5 bases, with 15 bases sitting between them. CDR1 and CDR2 from the germline V gene are MNHEY and SVGAGI. The CDR3 consists of 14 residues. The CDR3 nucleotides read TGTGCCAGCAGTCGGAATCAGGGCTATACTGAAGCTTTCTTT. Translation gives CASSRNQGYTEAFF.

CDR3 amino acids: CASSVVIGDGYTF. CDR3 in DNA: TGTGCCAGCAGCGTAGTTATCGGAGATGGCTACACCTTC. V and J are TRBV9 and TRBJ1-2; no reliable D call. This CDR3 has 13 amino acids. V gave up 0 bases and J gave up 6 bases, with 9 bases separating them. The V gene's germline CDR1 is SGDLS and CDR2 YYNGEE. The variable domain in full, completed from reference TRBV9 and TRBJ1-2, reads DSGVTQTPKHLITATGQRVTLRCSPRSGDLSVYWYQQSLDQGLQFLIQYYNGEERAKGNILERFSAQQFPDLHSELNLSSLELGDSALYFCASSVVIGDGYTFGSGTRLTVV.

The V gene is TRBV5-6, the J gene TRBJ1-1; 10 bases line up with TRBD1. Germline V CDR1 and CDR2: SGHDT, YYEEEE. V trimming: 3 bases; J trimming: 3 bases; junction bases outside the gene matches: 5. This CDR3 has 15 amino acids. The DNA for the CDR3 is TGTGCCAGCAGCTCTATGGACAGGGGGTACACTGAAGCTTTCTTT. Translating it yields CASSSMDRGYTEAFF. Variable domain in full (rest from reference TRBV5-6 and TRBJ1-1): DAGVTQSPTHLIKTRGQQVTLRCSPKSGHDTVSWYQQALGQGPQFIFQYYEEEERQRGNFPDRFSGHQFPNYSSELNVNALLLGDSALYLCASSSMDRGYTEAFFGQGTRLTVV.

Here the CDR3 DNA reads TGTGCCAGCAGCATTAGCGGACTCCGCCAAGAGACCCAGTACTTC. This encodes CASSISGLRQETQYF. J is TRBJ2-5 and V is TRBV7-9; the D gene is possibly TRBD2 (6 bases). Germline CDR1 is SEHNR and CDR2 is FQNEAQ (reference sequence). The V gene lost 5 bases and the J gene lost 1 base, with 14 bases spanning the gap. The CDR3 has 15 residues.

The chain joins TRBV5-4 to TRBJ1-2; 7 bases are shared with TRBD1. This CDR3 has 14 residues. Trimming took 7 bases from V and 0 from J; bases not matched to a gene: 6. Germline loops: CDR1 SGHNT, CDR2 YYREEE (reference sequence). CDR3 protein: CASGGQVANYGYTF. As DNA, the CDR3 is TGTGCCAGCGGCGGACAGGTTGCTAACTATGGCTACACCTTC. Full variable domain (outside the CDR3, taken from reference TRBV5-4 and TRBJ1-2): ETGVTQSPTHLIKTRGQQVTLRCSSQSGHNTVSWYQQALGQGPQFIFQYYREEENGRGNFPPRFSGLQFPNYSSELNVNALELDDSALYLCASGGQVANYGYTFGSGTRLTVV.

The chain couples TRBV29-1 to TRBJ1-4, with a weak D call TRBD1 (5 bases). CDR3 length equals 12 residues. V lost 7 bases and J 0 bases, leaving 6 bases between the germline ends. Looked up from germline, CDR1 is SQVTM and CDR2 is ANQGSEA. Here the CDR3 DNA reads TGCAGCGCGACAGCAACTAATGAAAAACTGTTTTTT. Translated, it gives CSATATNEKLFF.

The chain couples TRBV2 to TRBJ2-3; 13 nucleotides agree with TRBD2. This CDR3 has 15 residues. From germline, CDR1 is SNHLY and CDR2 FYNNEI. V lost 3 bases, J lost 5 bases, and 2 bases stayed unmatched. The CDR3 loop reads CASSETSGGLDTQYF. CDR3 DNA sequence: TGTGCCAGCAGTGAGACTAGCGGGGGGCTAGATACGCAGTATTTT.

The chain employs TRBV5-6 and TRBJ1-5; D gene unclear. The CDR3 totals 12 residues. Germline V gene data show CDR1 as SGHDT and CDR2 as YYEEEE. Trimming took 1 base from V and 4 from J, leaving 3 bases between them. CDR3 amino acids: CASSLTNQPQHF. DNA of the CDR3: TGTGCCAGCAGCTTGACAAATCAGCCCCAGCATTTT.

This clone occurred a few times. This chain connects TRBV19 to TRBJ1-1, with unresolved D. Germline values: CDR1 LNHDA, CDR2 SQIVND (reference sequence). The CDR3 loop spans 19 amino acids. The ends were cut back, 4 bases at V and 0 bases at J, with 24 bases in the middle. In DNA, the CDR3 is TGTGCCAGTAGTAACCCTATCGGGAACAGCCTACAAATGAACACTGAAGCTTTCTTT. Residues: CASSNPIGNSLQMNTEAFF.

This clone was recorded only once. The chain recombines TRBV7-3 with TRBJ1-2; D is possibly TRBD1 (6 bases). The germline V gene has CDR1 SGHTA and CDR2 FQGTGA. This CDR3 is built from 14 residues. The germline V and J ends were trimmed by 2 bases and 5 bases, with 12 bases remaining between them. Here the CDR3 DNA reads TGTGCCAGCAGCTTACCAGGGGCTGAATATGGCTACACCTTC. It specifies CASSLPGAEYGYTF.

This chain connects TRBV19 to TRBJ2-5; D is unresolved. CDR1 is LNHDA and CDR2 is SQIVND in the germline V gene (reference sequence). This CDR3 has 15 residues. V dropped 3 bases and J dropped 5 bases, with 16 bases sitting between them. CDR3 amino acids: CASSIRSGSGETQYF. DNA of the CDR3: TGTGCCAGTAGTATTCGGTCGGGTAGTGGGGAGACCCAGTACTTC. The full variable domain, with the rest looked up from reference TRBV19 and TRBJ2-5, is DGGITQSPKYLFRKEGQNVTLSCEQNLNHDAMYWYRQDPGQGLRLIYYSQIVNDFQKGDIAEGYSVSREKKESFPLTVTSAQKNPTAFYLCASSIRSGSGETQYFGPGTRLLVL.

This rearrangement joins TRBV10-2 to TRBJ2-2, with 8 positions matching TRBD2. After removal of 3 bases from V and 2 bases from J, the junction contained 5 bases not matched to a gene. This CDR3 comprises 16 residues. Germline V lookup: CDR1 WSHSY, CDR2 SAAADI. CDR3 nucleotides: TGCGCCAGCAGTGAATCGGGGGGGCTTAACACCGGGGAGCTGTTTTTT. Protein: CASSESGGLNTGELFF.

The chain is built from TRBV7-2 and TRBJ2-3; 10 nucleotides align to TRBD2. V lost 1 base and J lost 0; bases outside the gene matches: 7. This CDR3 comprises 18 residues. CDR1 is SGHTA, CDR2 FQGNSA, per germline. The CDR3 loop reads CASSLVVAGGASTDTQYF. For the CDR3, the DNA is TGTGCCAGCAGCTTAGTGGTAGCGGGGGGAGCTAGCACAGATACGCAGTATTTT.

The rearrangement joins TRBV6-9 to TRBJ2-7; TRBD2 matches at 10 bases. Per germline, CDR1 MNHGY and CDR2 SVAAGI. The CDR3 is 15 residues long. Germline trimming cut 1 base from V and 0 bases from J; bases unmatched to any gene: 0. In DNA, the CDR3 is TGTGCCAGCAGTTATTTAGCGGGGGGCTCCTACGAGCAGTACTTC. Translated: CASSYLAGGSYEQYF.